This TCR beta chain was found in a study of blood T cell repertoires in COVID-19. Per the original methods: Counts of nucleated cells, estimated from reference gene primer amplification, were obtained. The protocol was immunoSEQ multiplex PCR, while the TCRdb copy is restricted to in-frame clones and leaves out a portion. V and J calls plus clone size are reproduced from that table; the DNA served to infer D and trimming. The sample carries roughly 250,000 clones, 85% to 90% recorded once. V shed 4 bases and J 3 bases; nucleotides not matched to a gene: 5. CDR1 is SGHRS and CDR2 is YFSETQ in the germline V gene. The CDR3 loop spans 14 amino acids.

Sequences were obtained from peripheral blood. The clonotype comes from a woman in her 30s with COVID-19, enrolled during active disease. V usage is TRBV5-1 and J usage is TRBJ2-3, with 7 bases aligning to TRBD2. Written as DNA, the CDR3 is TGCGCCAGCAGCCCTTGGACTAGTACAGATACGCAGTATTTT. Translating gives CASSPWTSTDTQYF.